These 18 T cell receptor beta chains were all obtained from the same sample, sequenced in a study of early stage breast cancer tumors. Method: immunoSEQ multiplex PCR; TCRdb's copy keeps in-frame clones and lacks some. The sample carries around 30,000 clones, around 70% recorded once. Sequenced material: blood. These receptors all stem from a person aged 45-65 years with breast cancer.

The V and J genes are TRBV7-3 and TRBJ1-1; weak D call: TRBD1 (6 bases). Deletions cut 6 bases from V and 4 bases from J, with 12 bases between. Germline loops: CDR1 SGHTA, CDR2 FQGTGA. This CDR3 contains 13 residues. The CDR3, as DNA: TGTGCCAGCAGTCAGGGGCAGGGCACTGAAGCTTTCTTT. Translating it yields CASSQGQGTEAFF.

The chain carries TRBV6-1 and TRBJ1-1, with D possibly matching TRBD1 (5 bases). The CDR3 loop spans 14 amino acids. V lost 5 bases, J lost 4 bases, and 14 bases lay in between. The germline V gene encodes CDR1 MNHNS and CDR2 SASEGT. This CDR3 is CASSPSHGGTEAFF. CDR3 DNA: TGTGCCAGCAGTCCCTCCCACGGGGGCACTGAAGCTTTCTTT.

The chain uses TRBV6-5 and TRBJ2-7; tentatively, D is TRBD1 (6 bases). CDR1 is MNHEY and CDR2 is SVGAGI in the germline V gene. Trimming left V 4 bases short and J 3 bases short, with 10 bases between. The CDR3 sequence is 13 residues long. CDR3 sequence: CASSSLDSYEQYF. CDR3 coding DNA: TGTGCCAGCAGTTCATTGGACAGCTACGAGCAGTACTTC.

CDR3 nucleotide sequence: TGTGCCAGCTCTGACAGCAGCTCCTACAATGAGCAGTTCTTC. This codes for CASSDSSSYNEQFF. The chain joins TRBV18 to TRBJ2-1; tentative D call: TRBD1 (5 bases). CDR3 length equals 14 residues. V shed 6 bases and J shed 0 bases, with 9 bases lying between them. CDR1 KGHSH and CDR2 LQKENI come from the germline V gene. Supplemented by reference TRBV18 and TRBJ2-1, the full variable domain reads NAGVMQNPRHLVRRRGQEARLRCSPMKGHSHVYWYRQLPEEGLKFMVYLQKENIIDESGMPKERFSAEFPKEGPSILRIQQVVRGDSAAYFCASSDSSSYNEQFFGPGTRLTVL.

The chain joins TRBV19 to TRBJ1-5, with unresolved D. This CDR3 spans 16 amino acids. V was pared by 1 base and J by 4 bases, with 14 bases between. CDR1 and CDR2 from the germline V gene are LNHDA and SQIVND (reference sequence). CDR3 region: CASSIGTLGRNQPQHF. CDR3 in DNA: TGTGCCAGTAGTATAGGAACGTTAGGCAGGAATCAGCCCCAGCATTTT.

The rearrangement links TRBV2 to TRBJ2-1; 8 nucleotides agree with TRBD2. Germline values: CDR1 SNHLY, CDR2 FYNNEI. V lost 8 bases, J lost 7 bases, and 7 bases stayed unmatched. This CDR3 has 13 amino acids. As DNA, the CDR3 is TGTGCCAGCCGGGGGGGAGGCGGGAATGAGCAGTTCTTC. Amino acids: CASRGGGGNEQFF.

The rearrangement joins TRBV11-3 to TRBJ2-5; D unresolved. The V gene's germline CDR1 is SGHNT and CDR2 YENEEA. V was trimmed by 1 base and J by 5 bases, leaving 14 bases between them. The CDR3 has 15 amino acids. CDR3 nucleotides: TGTGCCAGCAGCTTAGCCGGGCGCATCGGTGAGACCCAGTACTTC. It yields the protein CASSLAGRIGETQYF.

This sequence joins TRBV9 and TRBJ1-2; TRBD1 is a possible D gene (5 bases). CDR1 is SGDLS, CDR2 YYNGEE, per germline. The CDR3 sequence is 11 residues long. Trimming took 7 bases from V and 4 from J, leaving 8 bases between them. The CDR3 coding sequence is TGTGCCAGCGGGGGTACCTATGGCTACACCTTC. Residues: CASGGTYGYTF.

The chain couples TRBV5-4 to TRBJ2-5; 7 positions match TRBD1. The V gene's germline CDR1 is SGHNT and CDR2 YYREEE (reference sequence). The trim removed 3 bases at V and 1 base at J, leaving 12 bases unmatched. The CDR3 has 17 amino acids. This CDR3 is CASSWGRGGSLQETQYF. CDR3 DNA sequence: TGTGCCAGCAGCTGGGGCCGAGGGGGCTCCCTCCAAGAGACCCAGTACTTC.

The chain links TRBV30 to TRBJ2-1; 13 bases map to TRBD2. The CDR3 loop spans 15 amino acids. Germline CDR1 and CDR2: GTSNPN and SVGIG (reference sequence). Trimming at V came to 1 base and at J to 7 bases, leaving 4 bases not matched to a gene. The CDR3 DNA reads as TGTGCCTGGAGTGAGGGACTAGCGGGGTTAAATGAGCAGTTCTTC. Encoded protein: CAWSEGLAGLNEQFF. Full variable domain (rest looked up from reference TRBV30 and TRBJ2-1): SQTIHQWPATLVQPVGSPLSLECTVEGTSNPNLYWYRQAAGRGLQLLFYSVGIGQISSEVPQNLSASRPQDRQFILSSKKLLLSDSGFYLCAWSEGLAGLNEQFFGPGTRLTVL.

This clone was picked up a small number of times. The rearrangement links TRBV7-8 to TRBJ2-1, with D possibly TRBD2 on 5 matching bases. This CDR3 is built from 18 residues. V lost 2 bases, J lost 0 bases, and 17 bases lay in between. The germline CDR1 and CDR2 sequences are SGHVS and FQNEAQ. CDR3 bases: TGTGCCAGCAGCTTACGCGGGCTCGATACCCTCTCCTACAATGAGCAGTTCTTC. Amino acid sequence: CASSLRGLDTLSYNEQFF.

In its sample, this clone was seen a few times. The chain links TRBV7-8 to TRBJ2-7; 10 bases match TRBD2. Germline CDR1 reads SGHVS; CDR2 reads FQNEAQ. The CDR3 has 14 residues. The trim removed 5 bases at V and 7 bases at J, leaving 8 bases unmatched. CDR3 protein: CASSLPSGRDEQYF. The CDR3 DNA reads as TGTGCCAGCAGCCTTCCTAGCGGGAGAGATGAGCAGTACTTC.

This clone was picked up a small number of times. CDR3 protein: CSVEYRGEAFF. The CDR3 DNA sequence: TGCAGCGTTGAGTACAGGGGTGAAGCTTTCTTT. The rearrangement links TRBV29-1 to TRBJ1-1; 7 positions agree with TRBD1. There are 11 residues in the CDR3. The germline CDR1 and CDR2 sequences are SQVTM and ANQGSEA. With 3 bases clipped from V and 7 bases from J, the junction kept 2 bases outside the gene matches.

The chain couples TRBV5-6 to TRBJ2-7; TRBD1 might be the D (6 bases). This CDR3 spans 15 amino acids. Trimming cost V 4 bases and J 4 bases, with 18 bases left between them. Germline CDR1 SGHDT, CDR2 YYEEEE. The CDR3 DNA sequence: TGTGCCAGCAGCCCAGGAATGGGGGCGCGTTACGAGCAGTACTTC. This encodes CASSPGMGARYEQYF.

The chain combines TRBV5-4 with TRBJ2-1; 13 positions match TRBD2. V trimming: 4 bases; J trimming: 1 base; junction bases outside the gene matches: 11. Germline V lookup: CDR1 SGHNT, CDR2 YYREEE (reference sequence). The CDR3 is made up of 19 amino acids. The CDR3 sequence: CASSIGLAGVSGSYNEQFF. CDR3 nucleotides: TGTGCCAGCAGCATAGGACTAGCGGGAGTTAGTGGTTCCTACAATGAGCAGTTCTTC.

The V and J genes are TRBV6-6 and TRBJ1-2; no clear D gene. The germline CDR1 and CDR2 sequences are MNHNY and SVGAGI (reference sequence). The CDR3 has 13 residues. Trimming removed 6 bases from V and 6 bases from J, with 14 bases in between. The CDR3 nucleotides read TGTGCCAGCAGAAAGGTTGGGGTAAATGGCTACACCTTC. Its protein product is CASRKVGVNGYTF.

This clone was detected a few times. The gene calls are TRBV9 and TRBJ2-7; 10 bases fit TRBD2. With 0 bases clipped from V and 5 bases from J, the junction kept 2 bases outside the gene matches. CDR3 length equals 14 residues. Looked up from germline, CDR1 is SGDLS and CDR2 is YYNGEE. The chain's CDR3 is CASSVGGLAHEQYF. The CDR3 DNA reads as TGTGCCAGCAGCGTAGGGGGACTAGCGCACGAGCAGTACTTC.

V is TRBV11-1 and J is TRBJ2-2; 8 positions match TRBD1. Germline values: CDR1 SGHAT, CDR2 FQDESV (reference sequence). V shed 5 bases, J shed 5 bases, and the junction held 4 bases outside the gene matches. CDR3 length: 14 amino acids. DNA of the CDR3: TGTGCCAGCAGCCTAGACAGGGGTACCGGGGAGCTGTTTTTT. Its protein product is CASSLDRGTGELFF.